Listed below are T cell receptor beta chains from one sample, sequenced in a study of OX40 agonist ivuxolimab in advanced cancers. Produced via immunoSEQ multiplex PCR; TCRdb's table is partial and in-frame only. The data show around 57,000 clones, with approximately 90% seen just once and about 1.2% held by the top ten. Here the sequenced sample was CD4+ or CD8+ T cells sorted from blood, taken in a trial of the OX40 agonist ivuxolimab. These receptors all come from an adult with an advanced solid tumor such as melanoma, head and neck, liver or kidney cancer. Each CDR3 is given with its conserved first and last residue. D genes are given only for firm matches. Only some rows state a clone size, as once, few, many or a class for expanded clones.

TGTGCCTGGAACGGCAAACCCCGCTCCTACAATGAGCAGTTCTTC CAWNGKPRSYNEQFF TRBJ2-1 NA NA TRBV30
TGTGCCAGCAACCGAGGCCAGGAGACCCAGTACTTC CASNRGQETQYF TRBJ2-5 NA NA TRBV2
TGTGCCAGCAATCCGGATCTAGGAGGACAAGAGACCCAGTACTTC CASNPDLGGQETQYF TRBJ2-5 NA NA TRBV28
TGTGCCAGCAGCAAAGCCCGGGATCGGTCACCCCTCCACTTT CASSKARDRSPLHF TRBJ1-6 NA once TRBV21-1
TGTGCCAGCAGCTTAGAGAACAGGGGTGGGGAGCTGTTTTTT CASSLENRGGELFF TRBJ2-2 TRBD1 NA TRBV11-3
TGTGCCAGCAGCGAACTAGCGGGGGACACCGGGGAGCTGTTTTTT CASSELAGDTGELFF TRBJ2-2 TRBD2 NA TRBV2
TGCGCCAGCAGGTCCCTAGCGGTTAGCTCCTACGAGCAGTACTTC CASRSLAVSSYEQYF TRBJ2-7 TRBD2 NA TRBV5-1
TGTGCCAGCAGTTCAGAGGAAAAACTGTTTTTT CASSSEEKLFF TRBJ1-4 NA NA TRBV28
TGCGCCAGCAGCAGGGACAGGCCTTTGGATGAGCAGTTCTTC CASSRDRPLDEQFF TRBJ2-1 TRBD1 NA TRBV5-1
TGCAGCGTTGTTGGTGACTCCTACGAGCAGTACTTC CSVVGDSYEQYF TRBJ2-7 NA NA TRBV29-1
TGTGCCAGCAGCTTAGCTTCGGACCTGAATTCCCAGTACTTC CASSLASDLNSQYF TRBJ2-5 NA few TRBV7-2
TGTGCCATCAGTGACGCTGGAGACATGAGCTCTGGGGCCAACGTCCTGACTTTC CAISDAGDMSSGANVLTF TRBJ2-6 NA NA TRBV10-3
TGTGCCAGCAGCTTAAACATGAATGAAAAACTGTTTTTT CASSLNMNEKLFF TRBJ1-4 NA NA TRBV11-2
TGTGCCAGTAGTATAGGAGGGACAGTGGATGAGCAGTTCTTC CASSIGGTVDEQFF TRBJ2-1 TRBD1 once TRBV19
TGTGCCAGTAGTACTGGGACTCACACCGGGGAGCTGTTTTTT CASSTGTHTGELFF TRBJ2-2 NA NA TRBV19
TGTGCCAGCCGTCCCGGGACAGGATACTACGAGCAGTACTTC CASRPGTGYYEQYF TRBJ2-7 TRBD1 NA TRBV2
TGTGCCAGTAGTACCGGTCCGATAAACAGTGAGCAGTTCTTC CASSTGPINSEQFF TRBJ2-1 NA NA TRBV19
TGTGCCAGCAGTGTGCAATTATTTAGTGATGAGCAGTTCTTC CASSVQLFSDEQFF TRBJ2-1 NA NA TRBV2
TGCGCCAGCAGTGATGGACGAGTGTCCACCATATATTTT CASSDGRVSTIYF TRBJ1-3 NA NA TRBV10-2
TGTGCCAGCAGCTTAGCGGGAGAGCTCACAGATACGCAGTATTTT CASSLAGELTDTQYF TRBJ2-3 NA NA TRBV7-9
TGTGCCAGCAGTTTACTTGGGACAGGGGGTACCGGGGAGCTGTTTTTT CASSLLGTGGTGELFF TRBJ2-2 TRBD1 NA TRBV28
TGCGCCAGCAACCTTAGCGGGCGCGACGAGCAGTACTTC CASNLSGRDEQYF TRBJ2-7 TRBD2 NA TRBV5-1
TGCGCCAGCAGCTTCGCCGGGACGCCTATCTCCGGGGAGCTGTTTTTT CASSFAGTPISGELFF TRBJ2-2 NA NA TRBV5-1
TGTGCCAGTAGCTCAGGGGGTGTGCTGTTCTTC CASSSGGVLFF TRBJ2-1 TRBD1 NA TRBV19
TGTGCCATCAGTGATCGACAGGCCCGGGAGACCCAGTACTTC CAISDRQARETQYF TRBJ2-5 NA once TRBV10-3
TGTGCCAGCAGCTCACTGGGGGGGCGTAACACCGGGGAGCTGTTTTTT CASSSLGGRNTGELFF TRBJ2-2 NA NA TRBV7-2
TGCGCCAGCAGTGTGGGACTAGCGGGAGCGTCTGAGCAGTTCTTC CASSVGLAGASEQFF TRBJ2-1 TRBD2 NA TRBV10-1
TGTGCCAGCAGCTTAGTGGAGGGGAACACTGAAGCTTTCTTT CASSLVEGNTEAFF TRBJ1-1 NA NA TRBV7-6
TGTGCCAGCAGTCAAAGAAGGGAAGAGACCCAGTACTTC CASSQRREETQYF TRBJ2-5 NA NA TRBV6-5
TGTGCCAGCAGCGATCAGGCGACCTTAGGCACTGAAGCTTTCTTT CASSDQATLGTEAFF TRBJ1-1 NA NA TRBV5-4
TGTGCCAGCAGTTTCAGGGGGGATACGCAGTATTTT CASSFRGDTQYF TRBJ2-3 TRBD1 few TRBV6-5
TGCAGCGTGGACGGGACTAGCGGTCGCACAGATACGCAGTATTTT CSVDGTSGRTDTQYF TRBJ2-3 TRBD2 NA TRBV29-1
TGCGCCAGCAGCTTGGCTAGCGTGACCGGGGAGCTGTTTTTT CASSLASVTGELFF TRBJ2-2 NA NA TRBV5-1
TGCAGCGTTGAACTAGCCAAAAACATTCAGTACTTC CSVELAKNIQYF TRBJ2-4 NA NA TRBV29-1
TGTGCCAGTAGTATTCAGATTGCGGAGACCCAGTACTTC CASSIQIAETQYF TRBJ2-5 NA NA TRBV19
TGTGCCAGCACCCGACAGGAACCGGCTGAAGCTTTCTTT CASTRQEPAEAFF TRBJ1-1 NA once TRBV6-6
TGCGCCAGCAGCCAAGGCGGGAGCTCCTACGAGCAGTACTTC CASSQGGSSYEQYF TRBJ2-7 TRBD2 NA TRBV4-1
TGCGCCAGCAGCTTGGAAAAGGGGGCAGACGGGGAGCTGTTTTTT CASSLEKGADGELFF TRBJ2-2 TRBD1 NA TRBV5-1
TGCGCCAGCAGCCAAGACCCTAGCGGGGGAAGCTCCTACGAGCAGTACTTC CASSQDPSGGSSYEQYF TRBJ2-7 TRBD2 NA TRBV4-1
TGCGCCAGCAGCTGGAGGAGGTTTAATGAAAAACTGTTTTTT CASSWRRFNEKLFF TRBJ1-4 NA NA TRBV5-1
TGTGCCTCCCGGGGGACAGGGCCCTATCAAGAGGGGAACATTCAGTACTTC CASRGTGPYQEGNIQYF TRBJ2-4 TRBD1 NA TRBV19
TGTGCCAGCAGCGTAGGAGCCGGACTAGCGGGAGGGCCGGTAGATACGCAGTATTTT CASSVGAGLAGGPVDTQYF TRBJ2-3 TRBD2 NA TRBV9
TGTGCCAGCAGCAAAGTTAAGGGTAGGGTGGATGAAAAACTGTTTTTT CASSKVKGRVDEKLFF TRBJ1-4 NA NA TRBV21-1
TGTGCCAGCAGTGAAAGGGGACAGGATGGCTACACCTTC CASSERGQDGYTF TRBJ1-2 TRBD1 NA TRBV6-1
TGTGCCAGCAGCTTGATGGTCTCCTACGAGCAGTACTTC CASSLMVSYEQYF TRBJ2-7 NA NA TRBV11-3
TGTGCCAGCAGTTGGGCAGACTCTGGAAACACCATATATTTT CASSWADSGNTIYF TRBJ1-3 NA NA TRBV27
TGTGCCAGCAGGAGACTGGGGCAGGTTACCTACGAGCAGTACTTC CASRRLGQVTYEQYF TRBJ2-7 NA once TRBV2
TGCGCCAGCAGCCAAGCGGGACAGGGTATCGGGTATGGCTACACCTTC CASSQAGQGIGYGYTF TRBJ1-2 TRBD1 NA TRBV4-1
TGTGCCAGCAGCTTATCCGGTAGTAGGGAGCAGTACTTC CASSLSGSREQYF TRBJ2-7 NA NA TRBV7-9
TGCGCCAGCAGCTTGACGCAGGGGACCAGAGCTTTCTTT CASSLTQGTRAFF TRBJ1-1 NA once TRBV5-1
TGTGCCAGCAGCTTTGGGAGAGAAGAGACCCAGTACTTC CASSFGREETQYF TRBJ2-5 NA NA TRBV5-6